This T cell receptor (beta chain) was sequenced in a study of blood T cell repertoires in COVID-19. This clone was found once. Using immunoSEQ multiplex PCR, the repertoire was profiled, and TCRdb retains in-frame clones only, with some absent. Of some 400,000 clones listed, more than 75% are singletons. This receptor was obtained from a human donor with acute or convalescent COVID-19. The donor label of this sample is uncertain. Specimen: peripheral blood.

This CDR3 reads CAWSRQGFEADTQYF. DNA of the CDR3: TGTGCCTGGAGTAGACAGGGTTTTGAGGCAGATACGCAGTATTTT. The rearrangement uses TRBV30 and TRBJ2-3; 7 bases fit TRBD1. Germline V lookup: CDR1 GTSNPN, CDR2 SVGIG (reference sequence). Unmatched junction bases numbered 9, after V lost 2 bases and J lost 4 bases. This CDR3 has 15 residues. Full variable domain (outside the CDR3, taken from reference TRBV30 and TRBJ2-3): SQTIHQWPATLVQPVGSPLSLECTVEGTSNPNLYWYRQAAGRGLQLLFYSVGIGQISSEVPQNLSASRPQDRQFILSSKKLLLSDSGFYLCAWSRQGFEADTQYFGPGTRLTVL.